What follows are 19 T cell receptor beta chains derived from one specimen sequenced in a study of T cells in Graves' hyperthyroidism and ophthalmopathy. What was amplified from RNA transcripts were TCR beta CDR3 regions. Primed by the HTBI set, a first-round RT-PCR was run on the TCR CDR3. TCRdb re-derived calls from the multiplex PCR reads in MiXCR, one entry per CDR3 protein. The sample has roughly 400,000 distinct CDR3 sequences, just under 25% seen once. The sequenced material came from blood. The origin of the receptors is a man aged 50 to 59 with Graves' hyperthyroidism.

This clonotype has a count of ten or more. The rearrangement uses TRBV12-3 or TRBV12-4 and TRBJ2-3; tentatively, D is TRBD1 (5 bases). The CDR3 loop spans 12 amino acids. Trimming removed 7 bases from V and 6 bases from J, with 11 bases in between. The CDR3 DNA sequence: TGTGCCAGCACCACAGGATGGGATACGCAGTATTTT. It yields the protein CASTTGWDTQYF.

This clonotype was seen ten or more times. The chain combines TRBV28 with TRBJ2-4; TRBD2 is a possible D gene (6 bases). Deletions cut 3 bases from V and 0 bases from J, with 12 bases between. There are 16 residues in the CDR3. From germline, CDR1 is MDHEN and CDR2 SYDVKM. CDR3: CASSFRAGLAKNIQYF. The CDR3 bases are TGTGCCAGCAGTTTTCGGGCGGGATTAGCCAAAAACATTCAGTACTTC.

The rearrangement uses TRBV5-4 and TRBJ2-5; TRBD2 is a possible D gene (6 bases). V was pared by 0 bases and J by 1 base, with 10 bases between. Germline-derived CDR1 and CDR2 are SGHNT and YYREEE (reference sequence). The CDR3 sequence is 15 residues long. CDR3: CASSLALGGQETQYF. CDR3 nucleotide sequence: TGTGCCAGCAGCTTGGCCTTGGGGGGCCAAGAGACCCAGTACTTC.

This chain joins TRBV6-1 and TRBJ2-4; unclear D gene. CDR1 and CDR2 from the germline V gene are MNHNS and SASEGT. V dropped 1 base and J dropped 3 bases, with 10 bases sitting between them. The CDR3 spans 15 residues. CDR3 amino acids: CASSEDLVNKNIQYF. For the CDR3, the DNA is TGTGCCAGCAGTGAAGATTTGGTCAACAAAAACATTCAGTACTTC.

This clonotype came up many times. This chain links TRBV7-2 with TRBJ2-7; 10 bases map to TRBD2. V was pared by 3 bases and J by 2 bases, with 4 bases of the junction left unmatched. Germline-derived CDR1 and CDR2 are SGHTA and FQGNSA. This CDR3 comprises 15 residues. The CDR3 is CASSFPGLAAYEQYF. The CDR3 DNA sequence: TGTGCCAGCAGCTTCCCTGGACTAGCGGCCTACGAGCAGTACTTC.

The chain has TRBV20-1 and TRBJ2-7; a possible D gene is TRBD2 (5 bases). Germline V lookup: CDR1 DFQATT, CDR2 SNEGSKA (reference sequence). The CDR3 covers 15 residues. V was shortened by 8 bases and J by 3 bases, with 23 bases between the two germline ends. DNA of the CDR3: TGCAGTACCCTGGGGTATCAGCCCGAGGGCTACGAGCAGTACTTC. It yields the protein CSTLGYQPEGYEQYF.

The chain carries TRBV10-3 and TRBJ2-1, with D uncertain. The V end was cut by 0 bases, the J end by 9 bases, with 15 bases between. This CDR3 spans 15 amino acids. CDR1 ENHRY and CDR2 SYGVKD come from the germline V gene. The CDR3 reads CAISESSPPAPEQFF. The CDR3 bases are TGTGCCATCAGTGAGTCCAGCCCTCCAGCCCCTGAGCAGTTCTTC.

V gene TRBV28 combines with J gene TRBJ2-1; 8 bases agree with TRBD2. J lost 0 bases, V lost 3 bases, and 7 bases had no gene match. Per the germline V gene, CDR1 is MDHEN and CDR2 is SYDVKM. CDR3 size: 17 residues. Here the CDR3 reads CASSFRSSGLSYNEQFF. CDR3 coding DNA: TGTGCCAGCAGTTTCAGGTCTAGCGGGCTCTCCTACAATGAGCAGTTCTTC.

J is TRBJ2-7 and V is TRBV30; TRBD1 agrees at 7 bases. Unmatched junction bases numbered 9, after V lost 1 base and J lost 0 bases. Germline V CDR1 and CDR2: GTSNPN, SVGIG (reference sequence). The CDR3 covers 16 residues. This CDR3 reads CAWSGPPDRSSYEQYF. In nucleotides, the CDR3 is TGTGCCTGGAGTGGCCCTCCGGACAGGAGCTCCTACGAGCAGTACTTC.

The CDR3 loop reads CASSFDHLQRNEQFF. The DNA of the CDR3 is TGTGCCAGTAGCTTTGACCACTTACAAAGGAATGAGCAGTTCTTC. The chain uses TRBV19 and TRBJ2-1; no clear D gene. The CDR3 has 15 residues. Trimming removed 6 bases at V and 7 bases at J, with 19 bases between. CDR1 is LNHDA and CDR2 is SQIVND in the germline V gene (reference sequence).

The chain recombines TRBV10-2 with TRBJ2-2; D is perhaps TRBD2 (6 bases). Germline assignment: CDR1 WSHSY and CDR2 SAAADI. The V end lost 4 bases, the J end lost 6 bases, and 6 bases lay between the germline ends. The CDR3 runs to 12 residues. Here the CDR3 reads CASSGGAGELFF. The CDR3, as DNA: TGCGCCAGCAGTGGGGGGGCCGGGGAGCTGTTTTTT.

The table lists this clonotype with a few counts. The genes are TRBV30 and TRBJ2-2; D is possibly TRBD1 or TRBD2 (5 bases each). The CDR3 loop spans 15 amino acids. V was shortened by 1 base and J by 0 bases, with 9 bases between the two germline ends. Germline V gene sequence: CDR1 GTSNPN, CDR2 SVGIG (reference sequence). The CDR3 loop is CAWSGGASNTGELFF. DNA for the CDR3: TGTGCCTGGAGTGGAGGGGCCTCGAACACCGGGGAGCTGTTTTTT.

The chain uses TRBV19 and TRBJ2-1, with D unresolved. Trimming pared 1 base from V and 7 bases from J, leaving 8 bases between. The CDR3 spans 13 residues. Germline values: CDR1 LNHDA, CDR2 SQIVND (reference sequence). The CDR3 is CASSIVLWNEQFF. CDR3 in DNA: TGTGCCAGTAGTATAGTGCTATGGAATGAGCAGTTCTTC.

This clonotype was recorded many times. The gene calls are TRBV3-1 and TRBJ2-1, with a weak D call TRBD2 (5 bases). Trimming took 5 bases from V and 0 from J, leaving 14 bases between them. CDR3 length: 16 residues. Looked up from germline, CDR1 is LGHDT and CDR2 is YNNKEL (reference sequence). The CDR3 DNA sequence: TGTGCCAGCAGCAGTTTGGACTCCAGCTCCTACAATGAGCAGTTCTTC. Protein sequence: CASSSLDSSSYNEQFF.

This clonotype came up a few times. The chain is built from TRBV28 and TRBJ2-7; D unresolved. V lost 1 base and J 5 bases, leaving 6 bases between the germline ends. CDR1 is MDHEN and CDR2 is SYDVKM in the germline V gene. This CDR3 contains 12 residues. The CDR3 loop is CASSLLRNEQYF. CDR3 nucleotides: TGTGCCAGCAGTTTATTAAGGAACGAGCAGTACTTC.

The chain uses TRBV20-1 and TRBJ2-1; D may be TRBD1 (6 bases). This CDR3 comprises 13 residues. Germline V gene sequence: CDR1 DFQATT, CDR2 SNEGSKA (reference sequence). Trimming removed 1 base at V and 6 bases at J, with 10 bases between. CDR3 in DNA: TGCAGTGCTAGAGGCTTCAGGGGCAATGAGCAGTTCTTC. Translating it yields CSARGFRGNEQFF.

This clonotype has only a few counts. The rearrangement joins TRBV6-1 to TRBJ1-1; unclear D gene. Trimming took off 6 bases at V and 3 bases at J, with 20 bases between the two ends. The CDR3 has 16 residues. The germline V gene encodes CDR1 MNHNS and CDR2 SASEGT. CDR3 sequence (DNA): TGTGCCAGCAGGAGCCCAGGAGCCCGTGCGGACACTGAAGCTTTCTTT. It translates to CASRSPGARADTEAFF.

This clonotype was counted between two and nine times. The chain couples TRBV28 to TRBJ1-4; unclear D gene. Germline V gene lookup returns CDR1 MDHEN and CDR2 SYDVKM. The V and J ends lost 9 bases and 8 bases respectively, with 13 bases between them. The CDR3 length is 12 residues. The CDR3: CASRIGYEKLFF. In DNA form, the CDR3 reads TGTGCCAGTAGGATCGGATACGAAAAACTGTTTTTT. Complete variable domain (other parts from reference TRBV28 and TRBJ1-4): DVKVTQSSRYLVKRTGEKVFLECVQDMDHENMFWYRQDPGLGLRLIYFSYDVKMKEKGDIPEGYSVSREKKERFSLILESASTNQTSMYLCASRIGYEKLFFGSGTQLSVL.

The chain combines TRBV7-2 with TRBJ2-7, with TRBD2 identical over 8 bases. CDR3 size: 14 residues. The V and J ends lost 7 bases and 0 bases, in that order; junction bases with no gene match: 5. CDR1 and CDR2 (germline): SGHTA, FQGNSA. In DNA form, the CDR3 reads TGTGCCAGCAACGGGAGGGGTAGCTCCTACGAGCAGTACTTC. Protein product: CASNGRGSSYEQYF.